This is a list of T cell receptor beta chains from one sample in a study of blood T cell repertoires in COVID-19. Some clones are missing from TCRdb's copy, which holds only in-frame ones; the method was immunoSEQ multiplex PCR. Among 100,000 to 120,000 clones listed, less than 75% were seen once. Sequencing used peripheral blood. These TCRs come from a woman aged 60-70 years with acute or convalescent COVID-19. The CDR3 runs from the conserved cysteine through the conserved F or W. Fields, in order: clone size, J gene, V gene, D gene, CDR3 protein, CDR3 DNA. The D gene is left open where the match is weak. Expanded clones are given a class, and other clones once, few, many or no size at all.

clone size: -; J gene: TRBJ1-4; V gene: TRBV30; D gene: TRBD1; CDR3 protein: CAWGTGVGKLFF; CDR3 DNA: TGTGCCTGGGGGACAGGGGTGGGAAAACTGTTTTTT
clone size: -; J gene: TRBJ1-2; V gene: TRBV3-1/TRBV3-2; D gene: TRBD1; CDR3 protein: CASRLTTGNYGYTF; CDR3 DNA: TGTGCCAGCAGGTTAACGACAGGGAACTATGGCTACACCTTC
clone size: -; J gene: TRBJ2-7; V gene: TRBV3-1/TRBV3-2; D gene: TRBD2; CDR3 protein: CASSSLAGGYEQYF; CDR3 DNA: TGTGCCAGCAGCTCACTAGCGGGGGGTTACGAGCAGTACTTC
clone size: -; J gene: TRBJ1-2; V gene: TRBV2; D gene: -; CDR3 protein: CASSESGGNYGYTF; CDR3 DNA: TGTGCCAGCAGCGAATCGGGGGGTAACTATGGCTACACCTTC
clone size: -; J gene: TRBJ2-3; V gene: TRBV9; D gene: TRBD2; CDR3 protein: CASSVELALTDTQYF; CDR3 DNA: TGTGCCAGCAGCGTAGAACTAGCGCTCACAGATACGCAGTATTTT
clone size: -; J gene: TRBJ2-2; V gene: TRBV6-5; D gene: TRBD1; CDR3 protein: CASRTDRGQAGELFF; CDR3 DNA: TGTGCCAGCAGAACCGACAGGGGCCAGGCCGGGGAGCTGTTTTTT
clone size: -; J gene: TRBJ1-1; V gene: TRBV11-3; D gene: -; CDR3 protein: CASSSGRGLNTEAFF; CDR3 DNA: TGTGCCAGCAGCTCCGGCAGGGGATTGAACACTGAAGCTTTCTTT
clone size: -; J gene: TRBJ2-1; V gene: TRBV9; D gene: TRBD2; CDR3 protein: CASAGTSGLKEQFF; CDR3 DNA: TGTGCCAGCGCCGGGACTAGCGGACTCAAGGAGCAGTTCTTC
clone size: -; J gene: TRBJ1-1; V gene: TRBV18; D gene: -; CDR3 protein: CASSITGITEAFF; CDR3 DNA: TGTGCCAGCTCGATAACAGGGATCACTGAAGCTTTCTTT
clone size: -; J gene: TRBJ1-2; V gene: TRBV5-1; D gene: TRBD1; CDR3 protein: CASSMDRGQGGYTF; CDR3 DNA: TGCGCCAGCAGCATGGACAGGGGGCAAGGTGGCTACACCTTC
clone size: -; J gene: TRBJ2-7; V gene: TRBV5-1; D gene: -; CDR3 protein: CASSLDRVGAEQYF; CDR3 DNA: TGCGCCAGCAGCTTGGACAGGGTCGGCGCCGAGCAGTACTTC
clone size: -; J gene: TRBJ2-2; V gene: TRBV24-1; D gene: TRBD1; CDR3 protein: CATSLEGAGTGELFF; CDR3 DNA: TGTGCCACCAGTTTAGAGGGGGCTGGGACCGGGGAGCTGTTTTTT
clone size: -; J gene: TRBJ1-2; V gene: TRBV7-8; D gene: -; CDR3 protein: CASSVLWTAPYGYTF; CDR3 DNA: TGTGCCAGCAGCGTACTATGGACAGCCCCCTATGGCTACACCTTC
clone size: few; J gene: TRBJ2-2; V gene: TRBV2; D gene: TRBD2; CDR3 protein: CASSESSSGARLLGELFF; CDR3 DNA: TGTGCCAGCAGTGAATCGTCTAGCGGGGCCAGGCTTCTCGGGGAGCTGTTTTTT
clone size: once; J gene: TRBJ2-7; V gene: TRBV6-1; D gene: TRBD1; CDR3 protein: CASSEVGTGGDEQYF; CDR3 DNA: TGTGCCAGCAGTGAAGTCGGGACAGGGGGCGACGAGCAGTACTTC
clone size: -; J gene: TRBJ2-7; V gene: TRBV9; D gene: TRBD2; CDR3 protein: CASSLSSGGIYEQYF; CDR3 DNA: TGTGCCAGCAGCTTATCTAGCGGTGGGATCTACGAGCAGTACTTC
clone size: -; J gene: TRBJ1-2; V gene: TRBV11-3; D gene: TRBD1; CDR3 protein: CASSTTGGRGYTF; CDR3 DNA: TGTGCCAGCAGCACAACAGGGGGCAGGGGCTACACCTTC
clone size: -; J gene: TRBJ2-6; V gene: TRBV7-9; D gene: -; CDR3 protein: CASSPETGRANVLTF; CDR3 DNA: TGTGCCAGCAGCCCCGAGACCGGGAGGGCCAACGTCCTGACTTTC
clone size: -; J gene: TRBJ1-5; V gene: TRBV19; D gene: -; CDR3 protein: CASSVRTGGPYNQPQHF; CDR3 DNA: TGTGCCAGTAGTGTCCGTACGGGGGGACCCTATAATCAGCCCCAGCATTTT
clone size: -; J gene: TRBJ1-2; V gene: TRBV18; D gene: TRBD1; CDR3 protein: CASSPALSDRGASYGYTF; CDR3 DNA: TGTGCCAGCTCACCCGCATTGTCAGACAGGGGGGCCAGCTATGGCTACACCTTC
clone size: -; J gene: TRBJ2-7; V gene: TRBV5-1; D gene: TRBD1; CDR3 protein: CASSLGLTGYLEQYF; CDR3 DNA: TGCGCCAGCAGCTTGGGGCTGACAGGGTATCTCGAGCAGTACTTC
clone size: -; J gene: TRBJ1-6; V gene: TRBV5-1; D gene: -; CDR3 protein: CASSLDEGTPLHF; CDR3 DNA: TGCGCCAGCAGCTTGGATGAGGGAACACCCCTCCACTTT
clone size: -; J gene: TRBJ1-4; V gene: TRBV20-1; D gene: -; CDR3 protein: CSASGGIEKLFF; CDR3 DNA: TGCAGTGCTAGTGGGGGCATTGAAAAACTGTTTTTT
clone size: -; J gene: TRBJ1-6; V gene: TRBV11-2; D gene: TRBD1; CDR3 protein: CASSQGGSYNSPLHF; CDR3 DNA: TGTGCCAGCAGTCAGGGGGGATCCTATAATTCACCCCTCCACTTT
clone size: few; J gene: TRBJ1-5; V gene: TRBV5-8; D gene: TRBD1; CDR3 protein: CASSKKTGQLNQPQHF; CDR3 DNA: TGTGCCAGCAGCAAGAAAACGGGACAGCTTAATCAGCCCCAGCATTTT
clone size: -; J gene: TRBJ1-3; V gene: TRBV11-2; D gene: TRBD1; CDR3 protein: CASSTGAGGNTIYF; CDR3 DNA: TGTGCCAGCAGTACAGGGGCGGGTGGAAACACCATATATTTT
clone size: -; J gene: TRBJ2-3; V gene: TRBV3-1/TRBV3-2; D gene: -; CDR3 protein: CASSQARTIEQYF; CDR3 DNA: TGTGCCAGCAGCCAAGCACGGACTATAGAGCAGTATTTT
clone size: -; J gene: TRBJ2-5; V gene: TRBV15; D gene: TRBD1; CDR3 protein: CATSTDRGKETQYF; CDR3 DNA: TGTGCCACCAGCACCGACAGGGGCAAAGAGACCCAGTACTTC
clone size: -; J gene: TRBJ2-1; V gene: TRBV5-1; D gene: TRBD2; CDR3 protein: CASSLAGGRNEQFF; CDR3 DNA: TGCGCCAGCAGCCTGGCGGGGGGGCGGAATGAGCAGTTCTTC
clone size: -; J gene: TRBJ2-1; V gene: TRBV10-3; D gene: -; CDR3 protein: CASRDSLKGNEQFF; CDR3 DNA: TGTGCCAGCCGGGACTCACTAAAGGGCAATGAGCAGTTCTTC
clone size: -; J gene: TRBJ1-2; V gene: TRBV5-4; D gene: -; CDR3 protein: CASSLAGRTMANYGYTF; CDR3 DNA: TGTGCCAGCAGCTTGGCCGGCAGGACTATGGCTAACTATGGCTACACCTTC
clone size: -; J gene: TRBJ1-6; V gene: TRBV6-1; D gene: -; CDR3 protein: CASSEASGLGRSPLHF; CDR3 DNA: TGTGCCAGCAGTGAAGCTTCAGGGCTGGGAAGGTCACCCCTCCACTTT
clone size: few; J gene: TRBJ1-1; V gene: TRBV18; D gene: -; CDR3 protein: CASSTGGPTEAFF; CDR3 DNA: TGTGCCAGCTCCACGGGGGGGCCCACTGAAGCTTTCTTT
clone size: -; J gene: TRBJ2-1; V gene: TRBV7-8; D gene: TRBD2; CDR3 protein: CASSYGGSLTEQFF; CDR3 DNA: TGTGCCAGCAGCTACGGGGGGTCCCTAACTGAGCAGTTCTTC
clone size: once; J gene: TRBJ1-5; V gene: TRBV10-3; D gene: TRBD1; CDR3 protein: CAISERGVGTGHNQPQHF; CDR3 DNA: TGTGCCATCAGTGAGAGGGGGGTGGGGACAGGGCACAATCAGCCCCAGCATTTT
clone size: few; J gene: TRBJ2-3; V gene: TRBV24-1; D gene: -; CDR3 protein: CATSDSGYTDTQYF; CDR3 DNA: TGTGCCACCAGTGATTCAGGGTATACAGATACGCAGTATTTT
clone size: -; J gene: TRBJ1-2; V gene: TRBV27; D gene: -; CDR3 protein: CASSPQPTGSYGYTF; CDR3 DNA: TGTGCCAGCAGTCCCCAACCGACAGGCAGCTATGGCTACACCTTC
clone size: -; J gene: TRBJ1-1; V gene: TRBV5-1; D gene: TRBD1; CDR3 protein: CASSLEGAGTEAFF; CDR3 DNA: TGCGCCAGCAGCTTGGAGGGGGCGGGGACTGAAGCTTTCTTT
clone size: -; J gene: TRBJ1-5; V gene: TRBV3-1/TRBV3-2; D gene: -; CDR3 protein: CASSPGIYSNQPQHF; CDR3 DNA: TGTGCCAGCAGCCCAGGGATTTATAGCAATCAGCCCCAGCATTTT
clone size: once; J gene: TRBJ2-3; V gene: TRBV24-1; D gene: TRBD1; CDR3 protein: CATSDPGTVRDTQYF; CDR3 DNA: TGTGCCACCAGTGATCCCGGGACAGTAAGAGATACGCAGTATTTT
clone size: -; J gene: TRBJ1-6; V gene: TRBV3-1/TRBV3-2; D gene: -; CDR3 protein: CASSQDYPSQVNSPLHF; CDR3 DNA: TGTGCCAGCAGCCAAGATTACCCGTCGCAGGTTAATTCACCCCTCCACTTT
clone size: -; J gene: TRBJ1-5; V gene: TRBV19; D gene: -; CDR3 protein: CATVNRGNQPQHF; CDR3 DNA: TGTGCCACCGTTAACAGGGGCAATCAGCCCCAGCATTTT
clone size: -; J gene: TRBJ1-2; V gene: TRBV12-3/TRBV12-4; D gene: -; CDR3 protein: CASQRPWMGYTF; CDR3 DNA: TGTGCCAGCCAGCGTCCCTGGATGGGCTACACCTTC
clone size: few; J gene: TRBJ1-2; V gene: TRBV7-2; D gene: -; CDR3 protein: CASSLETGNYGYTF; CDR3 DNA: TGTGCCAGCAGCTTAGAAACGGGGAACTATGGCTACACCTTC
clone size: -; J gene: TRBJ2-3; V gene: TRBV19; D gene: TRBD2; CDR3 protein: CASSMRGASTDTQYF; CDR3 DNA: TGTGCCAGTAGTATGCGGGGGGCTAGCACAGATACGCAGTATTTT
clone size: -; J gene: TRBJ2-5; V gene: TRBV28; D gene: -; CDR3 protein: CASRRGETQYF; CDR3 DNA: TGTGCCAGCAGGCGGGGAGAGACCCAGTACTTC
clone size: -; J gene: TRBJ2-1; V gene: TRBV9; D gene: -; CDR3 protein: CASSVEQAGYPYNEQFF; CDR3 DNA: TGTGCCAGCAGCGTAGAGCAGGCAGGCTATCCCTACAATGAGCAGTTCTTC
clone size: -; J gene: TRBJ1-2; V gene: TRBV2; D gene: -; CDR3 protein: CASSPTDGVYEEDGYTF; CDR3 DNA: TGTGCCAGCAGTCCAACGGACGGGGTATATGAGGAGGATGGCTACACCTTC
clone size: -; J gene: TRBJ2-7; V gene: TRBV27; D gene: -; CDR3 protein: CASSLIQGLSGEQYF; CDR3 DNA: TGTGCCAGCAGCCTCATACAGGGTTTGTCAGGCGAGCAGTACTTC
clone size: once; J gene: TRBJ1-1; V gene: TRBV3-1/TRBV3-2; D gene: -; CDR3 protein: CASSQEGGEAFF; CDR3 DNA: TGTGCCAGCAGCCAAGAGGGGGGTGAAGCTTTCTTT
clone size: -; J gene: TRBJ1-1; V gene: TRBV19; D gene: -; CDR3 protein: CASSISKGATEAFF; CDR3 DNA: TGTGCCAGTAGTATAAGTAAAGGGGCCACTGAAGCTTTCTTT
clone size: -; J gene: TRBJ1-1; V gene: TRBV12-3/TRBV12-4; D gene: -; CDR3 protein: CASSSGPTEAFF; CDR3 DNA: TGTGCCAGCAGTTCAGGGCCCACTGAAGCTTTCTTT
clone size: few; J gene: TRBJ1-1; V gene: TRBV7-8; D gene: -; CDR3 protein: CASSFRGGTRGEAFF; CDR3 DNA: TGTGCCAGCAGCTTTCGAGGAGGGACGAGGGGCGAAGCTTTCTTT
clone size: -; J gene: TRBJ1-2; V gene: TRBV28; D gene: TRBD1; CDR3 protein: CASSSVQGGNYGYTF; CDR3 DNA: TGTGCCAGCAGCTCCGTACAGGGGGGAAACTATGGCTACACCTTC
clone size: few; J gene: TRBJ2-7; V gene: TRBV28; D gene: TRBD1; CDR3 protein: CASSFSLDRETYEQYF; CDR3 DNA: TGTGCCAGCAGTTTTTCCCTCGACAGGGAAACCTACGAGCAGTACTTC
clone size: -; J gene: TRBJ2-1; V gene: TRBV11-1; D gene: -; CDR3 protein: CASSFQGSPYNEQFF; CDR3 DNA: TGTGCCAGCAGCTTCCAGGGGTCCCCATACAATGAGCAGTTCTTC
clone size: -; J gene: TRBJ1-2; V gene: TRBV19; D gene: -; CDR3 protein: CASSNDRTYGYTF; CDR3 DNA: TGTGCCAGTAGTAATGACAGGACCTATGGCTACACCTTC
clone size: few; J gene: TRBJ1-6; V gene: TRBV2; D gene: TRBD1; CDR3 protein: CASRTFPGQDNSPLHF; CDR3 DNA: TGTGCCAGCAGGACCTTCCCGGGACAGGACAATTCACCCCTCCACTTT
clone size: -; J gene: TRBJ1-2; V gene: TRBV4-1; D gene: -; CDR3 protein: CASSPYRDGERGYTF; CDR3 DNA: TGCGCCAGCAGCCCGTACAGGGACGGAGAGAGAGGCTACACCTTC
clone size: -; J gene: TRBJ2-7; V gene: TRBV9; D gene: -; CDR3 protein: CASSPGENPYEQYF; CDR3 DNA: TGTGCCAGCTCTCCAGGGGAAAATCCCTACGAGCAGTACTTC